The source of this T cell receptor beta chain is a study of metastatic and nonmetastatic thyroid tumors. Findings and limits, study-wide: The reported finding was significantly higher TCR beta diversity in malignant thyroid tumors relative to benign nodules, in blood and tumor.

All patients reached thyroid surgery having received no treatment beforehand. By its share, this clone is medium-sized. The antigen is unknown. TCRdb re-called the PCR reads through MiXCR. The sample shows 20,000 to 25,000 clones, approximately 22% of them seen only once. The clonotype was recovered from a female donor with papillary thyroid cancer or a benign thyroid nodule (not recorded which). Some clones in this sample may be carry-over from other donors' samples. The sequenced sample consisted of tumor tissue.

CDR3 loop: CASSRAATNEKLFF. In DNA form, the CDR3 reads TGTGCCAGCAGCCGAGCTGCAACTAATGAAAAACTGTTTTTT. V is TRBV5-6 and J is TRBJ1-4; D ambiguous. The CDR3 extends over 14 amino acids. Trimming shortened V by 4 bases and J by 0 bases, and 7 bases separated the two germline ends. CDR1 is SGHDT, CDR2 YYEEEE, per germline.